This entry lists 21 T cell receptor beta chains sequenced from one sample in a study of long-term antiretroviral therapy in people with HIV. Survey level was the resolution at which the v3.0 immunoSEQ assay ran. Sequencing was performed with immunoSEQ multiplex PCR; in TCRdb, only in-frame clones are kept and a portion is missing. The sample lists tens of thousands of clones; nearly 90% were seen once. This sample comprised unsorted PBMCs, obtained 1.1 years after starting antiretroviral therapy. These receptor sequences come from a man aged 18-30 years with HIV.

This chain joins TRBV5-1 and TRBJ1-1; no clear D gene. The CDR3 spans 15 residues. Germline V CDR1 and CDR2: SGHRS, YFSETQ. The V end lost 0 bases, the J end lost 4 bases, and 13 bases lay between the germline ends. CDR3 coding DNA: TGCGCCAGCAGCTTGGTTGGCCGGGAGGGCACTGAAGCTTTCTTT. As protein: CASSLVGREGTEAFF.

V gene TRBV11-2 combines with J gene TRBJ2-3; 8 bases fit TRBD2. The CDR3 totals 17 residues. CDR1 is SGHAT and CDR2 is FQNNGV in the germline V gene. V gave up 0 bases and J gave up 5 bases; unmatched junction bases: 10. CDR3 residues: CASSLESPGLVKDTQYF. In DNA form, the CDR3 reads TGTGCCAGCAGCTTAGAGTCGCCGGGACTAGTCAAAGATACGCAGTATTTT.

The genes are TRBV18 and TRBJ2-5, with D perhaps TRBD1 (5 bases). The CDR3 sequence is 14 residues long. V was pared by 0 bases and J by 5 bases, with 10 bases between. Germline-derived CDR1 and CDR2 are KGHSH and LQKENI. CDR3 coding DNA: TGTGCCAGCTCACCACCACAGGATGGGGAGACCCAGTACTTC. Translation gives CASSPPQDGETQYF.

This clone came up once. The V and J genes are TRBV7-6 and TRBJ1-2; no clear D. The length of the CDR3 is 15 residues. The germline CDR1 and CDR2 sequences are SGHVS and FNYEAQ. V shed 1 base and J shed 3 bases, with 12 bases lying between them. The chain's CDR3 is CASSLGPGPDYGYTF. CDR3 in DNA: TGTGCCAGCAGCTTAGGACCCGGACCTGACTATGGCTACACCTTC.

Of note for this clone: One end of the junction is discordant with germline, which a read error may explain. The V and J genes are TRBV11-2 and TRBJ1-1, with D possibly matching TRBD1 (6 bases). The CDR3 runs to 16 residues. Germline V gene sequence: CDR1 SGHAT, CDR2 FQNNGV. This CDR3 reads CASSLEPPGVGTGAFF. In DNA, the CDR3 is TGTGCCAGCAGCTTAGAACCCCCAGGGGTGGGCACTGGAGCTTTCTTT.

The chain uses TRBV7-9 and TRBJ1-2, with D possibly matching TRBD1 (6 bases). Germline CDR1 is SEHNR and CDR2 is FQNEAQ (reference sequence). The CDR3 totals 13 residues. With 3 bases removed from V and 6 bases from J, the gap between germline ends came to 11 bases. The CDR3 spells CASSLRGAHGYTF. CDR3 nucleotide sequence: TGTGCCAGCAGCTTGCGGGGGGCCCATGGCTACACCTTC.

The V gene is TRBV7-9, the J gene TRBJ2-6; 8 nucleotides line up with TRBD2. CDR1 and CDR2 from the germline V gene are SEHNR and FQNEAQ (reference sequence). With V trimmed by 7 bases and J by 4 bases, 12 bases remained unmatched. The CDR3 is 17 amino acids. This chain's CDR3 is CASTTSGYPEGANVLTF. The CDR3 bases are TGTGCCAGCACCACTAGCGGCTACCCGGAGGGGGCCAACGTCCTGACTTTC.

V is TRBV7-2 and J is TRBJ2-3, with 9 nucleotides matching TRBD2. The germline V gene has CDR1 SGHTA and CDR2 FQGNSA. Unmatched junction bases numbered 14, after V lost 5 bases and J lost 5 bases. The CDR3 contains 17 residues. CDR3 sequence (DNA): TGTGCCAGCAGCCGACTACTAGCGGGTTACCAGGGAGATACGCAGTATTTT. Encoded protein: CASSRLLAGYQGDTQYF.

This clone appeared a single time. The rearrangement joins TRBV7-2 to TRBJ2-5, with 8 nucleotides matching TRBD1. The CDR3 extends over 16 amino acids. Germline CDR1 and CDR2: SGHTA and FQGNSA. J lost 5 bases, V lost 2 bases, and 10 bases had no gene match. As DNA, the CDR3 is TGTGCCAGCAGCTTATGGGGCCAGGGGGCCGATGAGACCCAGTACTTC. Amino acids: CASSLWGQGADETQYF.

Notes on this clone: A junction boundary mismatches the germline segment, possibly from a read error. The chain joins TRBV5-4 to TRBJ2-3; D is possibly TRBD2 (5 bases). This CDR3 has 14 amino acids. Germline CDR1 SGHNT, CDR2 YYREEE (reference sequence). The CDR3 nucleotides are TGTGCCAGCAGATTGGGAGCTAGCACAGATACGCAGTATTTT. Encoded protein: CASRLGASTDTQYF.

CDR3: CASSDPEQYF. The CDR3 region has the DNA TGCGCCAGCAGTGACCCCGAGCAGTACTTC. The rearrangement joins TRBV10-1 to TRBJ2-7; D is unclear. Germline V CDR1 and CDR2: WNHNN, SYGVQD (reference sequence). Trimming shortened V by 3 bases and J by 6 bases, and 3 bases separated the two germline ends. The CDR3 contains 10 residues.

The CDR3 loop is CASSLEGGASNEQFF. The CDR3 nucleotides read TGCGCCAGCAGCTTGGAGGGCGGGGCCAGCAATGAGCAGTTCTTC. The chain uses TRBV5-1 and TRBJ2-1; perhaps TRBD2 as D (6 bases). The CDR3 totals 15 residues. V was trimmed by 0 bases and J by 6 bases, leaving 13 bases between them. The V gene's germline CDR1 is SGHRS and CDR2 YFSETQ. Together with reference TRBV5-1 and TRBJ2-1, the CDR3 gives the full variable domain: KAGVTQTPRYLIKTRGQQVTLSCSPISGHRSVSWYQQTPGQGLQFLFEYFSETQRNKGNFPGRFSGRQFSNSRSEMNVSTLELGDSALYLCASSLEGGASNEQFFGPGTRLTVL.

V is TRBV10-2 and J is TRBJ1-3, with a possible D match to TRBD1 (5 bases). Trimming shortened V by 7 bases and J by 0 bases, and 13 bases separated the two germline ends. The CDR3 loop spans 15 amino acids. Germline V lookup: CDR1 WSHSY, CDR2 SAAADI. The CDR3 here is CASTGEANSGNTIYF. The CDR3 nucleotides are TGCGCCAGCACGGGGGAGGCAAACTCTGGAAACACCATATATTTT.

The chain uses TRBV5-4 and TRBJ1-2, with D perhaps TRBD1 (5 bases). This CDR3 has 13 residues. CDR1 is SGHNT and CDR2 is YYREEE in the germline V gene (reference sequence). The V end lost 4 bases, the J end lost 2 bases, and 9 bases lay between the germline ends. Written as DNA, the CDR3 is TGTGCCAGCAGCCCCCGACAGAACTATGGCTACACCTTC. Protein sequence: CASSPRQNYGYTF.

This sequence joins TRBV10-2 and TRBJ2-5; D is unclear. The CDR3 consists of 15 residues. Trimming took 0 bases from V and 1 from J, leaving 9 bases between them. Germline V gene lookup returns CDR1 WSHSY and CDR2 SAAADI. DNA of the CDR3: TGCGCCAGCAGTGAGTCGGGGTGGGTCCAAGAGACCCAGTACTTC. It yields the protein CASSESGWVQETQYF.

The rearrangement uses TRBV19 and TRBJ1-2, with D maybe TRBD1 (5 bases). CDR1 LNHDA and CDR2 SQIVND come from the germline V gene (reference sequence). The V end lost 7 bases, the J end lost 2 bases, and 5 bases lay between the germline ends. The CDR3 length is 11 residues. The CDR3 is CASKGNYGYTF. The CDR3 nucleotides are TGTGCCAGTAAGGGGAACTATGGCTACACCTTC.

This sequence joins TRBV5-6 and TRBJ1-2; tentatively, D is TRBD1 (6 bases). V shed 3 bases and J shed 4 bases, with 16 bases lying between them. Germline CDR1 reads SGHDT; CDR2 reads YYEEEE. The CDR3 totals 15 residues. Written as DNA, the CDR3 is TGTGCCAGCAGCTCTGGGACATCGGGGCCCTATGGCTACACCTTC. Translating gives CASSSGTSGPYGYTF.

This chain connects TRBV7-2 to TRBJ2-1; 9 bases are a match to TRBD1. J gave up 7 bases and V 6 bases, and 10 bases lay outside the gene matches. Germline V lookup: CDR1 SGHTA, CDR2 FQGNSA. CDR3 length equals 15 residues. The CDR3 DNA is TGTGCCAGCAGAAAAACACAGGGGGCCGCTAATGAGCAGTTCTTC. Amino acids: CASRKTQGAANEQFF.

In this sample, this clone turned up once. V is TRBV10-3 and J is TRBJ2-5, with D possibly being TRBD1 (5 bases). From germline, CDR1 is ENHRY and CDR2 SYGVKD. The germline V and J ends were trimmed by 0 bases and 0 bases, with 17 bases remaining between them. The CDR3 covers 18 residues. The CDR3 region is CAISESNPRQPYQETQYF. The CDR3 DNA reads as TGTGCCATCAGTGAGTCGAACCCCCGACAGCCGTACCAAGAGACCCAGTACTTC.

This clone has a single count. CDR3 DNA: TGTGCCATCAGTGAGGCTGACAGGGGGAACACTGAAGCTTTCTTT. Translating it yields CAISEADRGNTEAFF. This rearrangement joins TRBV10-3 to TRBJ1-1; 8 positions agree with TRBD1. The CDR3 is made up of 15 amino acids. The germline CDR1 and CDR2 sequences are ENHRY and SYGVKD. The V segment lost 2 bases and the J segment 1 base; nucleotides outside the gene matches: 3.

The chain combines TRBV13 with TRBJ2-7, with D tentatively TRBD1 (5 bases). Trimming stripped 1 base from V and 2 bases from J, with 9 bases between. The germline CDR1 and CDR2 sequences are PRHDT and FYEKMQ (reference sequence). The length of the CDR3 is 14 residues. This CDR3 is CASSLATVPYEQYF. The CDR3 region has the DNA TGTGCCAGCAGCTTAGCGACAGTCCCCTACGAGCAGTACTTC.